Described below is a single T cell receptor beta chain sequence and its context. Its antigen remains undetermined. Per-base qualities were not stored, and no clone one base away is much larger. For TCRbeta CDR3 sequencing, genomic DNA was extracted from sorted cells using the QIAGEN DNeasy Blood and Tissue Kit. Through immunoSEQ, high-throughput TCRbeta CDR3 sequencing was done commercially, including PCR amplification with internal controls and bias correction. Regarding the original processing steps: Unique productive TCRbeta sequences were defined by CDR3 nucleotide sequence where primers matched, otherwise by CDR3 amino acid sequence with Vbeta and Jbeta genes. To correct sorting error, sequences shared between sorted populations at a frequency ratio of 2:1 or less were removed; the rest were assigned to the higher population. Donor-reactive sequences were defined as at least 5-fold expanded in CFSE-low cells versus unstimulated cells, with frequency of at least 0.01% in CFSE-low cells. Jensen-Shannon divergence, calculated on the top 100 TCRbeta sequences ranked by frequency, was used to quantify repertoire divergence. For any sample with multiple sequencing runs, sorting error was corrected in each run separately before the runs were pooled. TCRdb holds this immuneACCESS table with in-frame rearrangements only. Some clones are missing; in checked studies, unresolved V genes explain under half, and the rest has no known cause. V and J calls and clone size are those listed in that table; D and trimming were worked out from the DNA. The sample includes some 110,000 clones, with about 91% observed a single time. The top ten constitute around 0.6% of the sample.

The record originates from a study of Tregs in tolerant kidney transplant recipients (dated by TCRdb to the late 2010s). Regarding the complete study: TCRbeta sequencing was used in the study to identify donor-specific regulatory T cells before combined kidney and bone marrow transplantation, and the identified cells were then tracked after transplant. Several methods of expanding Tregs specific for an allogeneic donor were compared by TCRbeta repertoire sequencing in a few healthy controls.

From cysteine to phenylalanine, the CDR3 is 16 amino acids long. Kept here is only the CDR3 DNA, which spans 48 bases and is read in frame from base 1. Broader findings and caveats from the paper: The study was constrained by small patient numbers, and validation of the findings is required in larger populations and under other immunosuppression protocols. Expanding Tregs with activated donor B cells appeared to identify the most biologically relevant and donor-specific TCRbeta repertoire. Biological reproducibility was not directly assessed, although technical replication error appeared to be minimal.

Unstimulated Tregs (CD4+CD25+CD127-), CD4+ non-Tregs (CD4+CD25-), CD4 and CD8 cells were FACS-sorted from thawed PBMCs. Healthy control blood came either as purchased buffy coats or from healthy volunteers. Healthy control blood was processed by Ficoll density gradient to PBMCs and cryopreserved; patient PBMCs were collected before and after transplant. This chain is built from TRBV12-2 and TRBJ1-1; the table gives TRBD1 as D, unverified against the DNA. TRBV12-2 constitutes a pseudogene. This TCR was sampled from a human donor in good health. Sequenced input: CD4+ T cells from blood. The CDR3 reads CASRSRTGVKKTEAFF. The DNA sequence follows: TGTGCAAGTCGCTCCCGGACAGGGGTCAAGAAGACTGAAGCTTTCTTT.